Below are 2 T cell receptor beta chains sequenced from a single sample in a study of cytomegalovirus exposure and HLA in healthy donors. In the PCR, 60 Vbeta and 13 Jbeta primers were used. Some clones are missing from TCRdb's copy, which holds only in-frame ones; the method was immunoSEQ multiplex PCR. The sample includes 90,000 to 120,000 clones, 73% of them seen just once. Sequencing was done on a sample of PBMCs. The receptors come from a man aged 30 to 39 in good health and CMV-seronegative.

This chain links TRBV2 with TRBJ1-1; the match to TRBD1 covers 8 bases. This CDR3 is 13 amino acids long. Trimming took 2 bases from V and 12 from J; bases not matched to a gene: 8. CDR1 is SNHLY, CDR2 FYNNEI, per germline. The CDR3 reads CASSELTGAHTFF. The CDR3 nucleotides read TGTGCCAGCAGTGAACTGACAGGGGCCCACACTTTCTTT.

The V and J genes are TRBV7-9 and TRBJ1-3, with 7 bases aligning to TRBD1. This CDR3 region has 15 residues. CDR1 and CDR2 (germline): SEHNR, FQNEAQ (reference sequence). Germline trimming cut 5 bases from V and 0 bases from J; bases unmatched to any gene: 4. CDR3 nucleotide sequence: TGTGCCAGCAGCCCTGGGACAGCCTCTGGAAACACCATATATTTT. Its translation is CASSPGTASGNTIYF.